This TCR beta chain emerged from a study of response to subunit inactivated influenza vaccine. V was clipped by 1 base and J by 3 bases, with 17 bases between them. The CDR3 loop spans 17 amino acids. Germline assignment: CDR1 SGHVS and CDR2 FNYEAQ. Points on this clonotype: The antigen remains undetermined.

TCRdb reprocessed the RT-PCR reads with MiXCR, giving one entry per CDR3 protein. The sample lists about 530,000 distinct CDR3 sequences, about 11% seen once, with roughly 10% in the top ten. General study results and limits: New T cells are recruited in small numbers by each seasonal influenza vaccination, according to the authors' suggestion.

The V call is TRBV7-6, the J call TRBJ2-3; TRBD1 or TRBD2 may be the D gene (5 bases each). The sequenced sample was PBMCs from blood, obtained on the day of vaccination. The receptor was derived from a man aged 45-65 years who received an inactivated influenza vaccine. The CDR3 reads CASSLGPGRSLTDTQYF. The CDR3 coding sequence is TGTGCCAGCAGCTTAGGTCCGGGACGATCCCTAACAGATACGCAGTATTTT.